The 3 T cell receptor beta chains presented below share a single source sample, sequenced in a study of control samples from healthy donors and cancer patients. Profiled with immunoSEQ multiplex PCR; TCRdb holds only in-frame clones, not every one. The top ten hold 5% to 8% of the sample, which has hundreds of thousands of clones, around 90% seen once. Input material: PBMCs. These receptors all stem from a man aged 40-55 years with head and neck cancer.

The chain recombines TRBV27 with TRBJ1-5, with 9 bases aligning to TRBD1. V dropped 4 bases and J dropped 3; count of bases not matched to a gene: 1. Per germline, CDR1 MNHEY and CDR2 SMNVEV (reference sequence). CDR3 length equals 14 residues. The CDR3 DNA is TGTGCCAGCAGTTACAGGGGGCCCAATCAGCCCCAGCATTTT. Protein product: CASSYRGPNQPQHF.

V and J are TRBV6-1 and TRBJ1-5, with TRBD1 matching 8 bases. The CDR3 covers 15 residues. V gave up 2 bases and J gave up 8 bases; unmatched junction bases: 8. CDR1 MNHNS and CDR2 SASEGT come from the germline V gene. The CDR3 reads CASSELTGGFEPQHF. The CDR3 nucleotides read TGTGCCAGCAGTGAACTTACAGGGGGTTTTGAGCCCCAGCATTTT.

The chain uses TRBV7-2 and TRBJ1-2; TRBD1 might be the D (5 bases). Trimming took off 1 base at V and 8 bases at J, with 14 bases between the two ends. Germline V gene sequence: CDR1 SGHTA, CDR2 FQGNSA. The CDR3 has 14 residues. CDR3 in DNA: TGTGCCAGCAGCTTAGGAGGACAAATTGGAGGCTACACCTTC. It codes for CASSLGGQIGGYTF.